Listed below are T cell receptor beta chains from one sample, sequenced in a study of cytomegalovirus exposure and HLA in healthy donors. Profiling relied on immunoSEQ multiplex PCR, and the TCRdb table lists in-frame clones only, not all of them. The sample carries some 160,000 clones, about 80% recorded once. The sample comprised PBMCs. The receptors were gathered from a young woman in good health and CMV-seronegative. Each CDR3 is given with its conserved first and last residue. The D gene is left open where the match is weak. Size is stated for part of the rows, as once, few or many counts, or as a class when the clone is expanded.

clone size	D gene	J gene	V gene	CDR3 protein	CDR3 DNA
-	-	TRBJ1-5	TRBV5-4	CASSLAGDSNQPQHF	TGTGCCAGCAGCTTGGCCGGGGATAGCAATCAGCCCCAGCATTTT
many	TRBD2	TRBJ2-1	TRBV5-4	CASSHLAGGPDEQFF	TGTGCCAGCAGCCATCTAGCGGGGGGGCCCGATGAGCAGTTCTTC
-	TRBD1	TRBJ1-4	TRBV28	CASRPTYRGINEKLFF	TGTGCCAGCAGGCCAACTTACAGGGGGATTAATGAAAAACTGTTTTTT
-	TRBD1	TRBJ2-7	TRBV11-3	CASSSGTGDEQYF	TGTGCCAGCAGCTCCGGGACAGGGGACGAGCAGTACTTC
-	TRBD2	TRBJ2-1	TRBV9	CASSVRLATYNEQFF	TGTGCCAGCAGCGTTAGACTAGCAACGTACAATGAGCAGTTCTTC
-	-	TRBJ1-1	TRBV5-1	CASSYDQAWEAFF	TGCGCCAGCAGCTACGACCAGGCCTGGGAAGCTTTCTTT
-	-	TRBJ1-3	TRBV19	CASSPGQNSGNTIYF	TGTGCCAGTAGTCCCGGACAGAATTCTGGAAACACCATATATTTT
once	TRBD1	TRBJ1-1	TRBV29-1	CSVARTGNTEAFF	TGCAGCGTTGCTCGGACAGGGAACACTGAAGCTTTCTTT
-	-	TRBJ1-1	TRBV30	CAWSVIKGRTEAFF	TGTGCCTGGAGTGTAATCAAGGGGAGGACTGAAGCTTTCTTT
few	-	TRBJ1-1	TRBV30	CAWSVLGYTEAFF	TGTGCCTGGAGTGTCCTAGGCTACACTGAAGCTTTCTTT
-	-	TRBJ1-1	TRBV7-2	CASSLANFEAFF	TGTGCCAGCAGCTTAGCAAACTTTGAAGCTTTCTTT
-	-	TRBJ2-7	TRBV5-5	CASSPLTGSFHEQYF	TGTGCCAGCAGCCCGTTGACAGGTAGTTTCCACGAGCAGTACTTC
-	-	TRBJ1-2	TRBV6-6	CASSSGRTANYGYTF	TGTGCCAGCAGCTCGGGCCGGACAGCAAATTATGGCTACACCTTC
many	TRBD2	TRBJ2-1	TRBV6-6	CASSYLGTSGGGFEFF	TGTGCCAGCAGTTACCTAGGGACTAGCGGGGGGGGGTTCGAGTTCTTC
-	TRBD1	TRBJ1-2	TRBV15	CATSRDRGQGRGYTF	TGTGCCACCAGCAGAGATCGAGGACAGGGCCGTGGCTACACCTTC